The source of this T cell receptor beta chain is a study of CD8+ T cells in alopecia areata (dated by TCRdb to between 2017 and 2018). In terms of the full investigation: In both human patients and the C3H/HeJ mouse model, the study applied high-throughput TCRbeta sequencing to look at T cell clonal expansion in alopecia areata. On the human side, TCRbeta sequencing was run on scalp tissue and on sorted CD4+ and CD8+ peripheral blood T cells from healthy controls and from alopecia areata patients with either patchy or totalis/universalis disease. Scalp clonality was compared among normal scalp (n=4), patchy alopecia areata scalp (n=8), and alopecia totalis/universalis scalp (n=8). The RNA source kit depended on sample type: the PAXgene miRNA kit for fixed scalp, the miRNeasy kit for PBMCs, and the RNeasy kit for mouse skin. TCRbeta CDR3 regions were amplified by immunoSEQ multiplex PCR using 35 Vbeta forward and 13 Jbeta reverse primers. The paper as a whole reports these results and caveats: Higher clonality and more expanded CD8+ clones were observed in lesional scalp than in normal scalp, particularly in alopecia totalis/universalis, a finding suggestive of antigenic drive. Unlike mouse skin, which is dominated by gammadelta T cells, normal human skin has resident alphabeta T cells that are also sequenced, and this complicates analysis of the scalp TCR repertoire. Shared TCR sequences between patients were less evident than in mice, which may be partly attributable to HLA diversity in the patient population.

From cysteine to phenylalanine, the CDR3 is 15 amino acids long. Here the CDR3 DNA is all that survives: 45 bases in frame from base 1. Sequences LNHDA (CDR1) and SQIVND (CDR2) are obtained from the germline V gene (reference sequence). V loses 5 bases at its end and J loses 1 base; junction bases beyond the gene matches: 2. PBMCs were isolated by density centrifugation and stained for CD3, CD4 and CD8, and CD4+ and CD8+ T cells were sorted on a FACSAria. Scalp biopsies and blood samples were provided by unaffected controls. To prepare the library, the immunoSEQ multiplex PCR assay was applied. RNA was extracted from all samples and reverse transcribed into cDNA as template for TCR sequencing. First-strand cDNA was synthesized using SuperScript III with a 2:1 mix of oligo-dT and random hexamers. A synthetic immune receptor repertoire was used to measure amplification bias, and any remaining bias was corrected computationally. In the source study's methods: Raw reads were preprocessed to remove errors, and CDR3 was defined according to IMGT conventions as the region from the conserved cysteine to phenylalanine. Clonality was calculated as 1 minus Shannon entropy normalized by log2 of the number of productive unique TCRs. Whether each scalp clone was CD4 or CD8 was inferred by checking scalp TCRbeta sequences against the CD4 and CD8 repertoires from sorted blood. The table comes from immuneACCESS by way of TCRdb, which keeps in-frame sequences with V and J called. Part of the clones is missing from these tables; in studies checked, under half for an unresolved V gene and the rest for unknown reasons. Clone size and V and J calls were adopted from that table, with D and trimming inferred from the DNA. In all, the sample holds about 200,000 clones, and roughly 50% of those were seen once. The ten most abundant clones make up under 5% of the sample.

Comments on this clone: This clone's antigen is unknown. Base quality data are lacking; no much larger clone is found one base away.

The origin of this receptor is a human donor in good health. The sequence links TRBV19 to TRBJ1-5, and 10 bases in between align with TRBD1. Sequenced input: CD8+ T cells sorted from blood. The CDR3 protein is CASSWDRGSNQPQHF. The nucleotide sequence reads TGTGCCAGTAGTTGGGACAGGGGAAGCAATCAGCCCCAGCATTTT.